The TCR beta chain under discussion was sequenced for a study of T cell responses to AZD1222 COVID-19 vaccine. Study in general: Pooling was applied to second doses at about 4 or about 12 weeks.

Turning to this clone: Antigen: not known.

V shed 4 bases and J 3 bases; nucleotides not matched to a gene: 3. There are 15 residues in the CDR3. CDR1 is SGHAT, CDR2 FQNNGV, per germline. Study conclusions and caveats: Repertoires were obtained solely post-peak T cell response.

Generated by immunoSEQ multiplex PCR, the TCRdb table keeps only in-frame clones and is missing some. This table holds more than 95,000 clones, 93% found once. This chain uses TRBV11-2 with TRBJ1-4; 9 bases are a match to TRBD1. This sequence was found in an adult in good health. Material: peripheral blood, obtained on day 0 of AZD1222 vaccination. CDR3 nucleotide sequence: TGTGCCAGCAGCTCCCGACAGGGGGCTAATGAAAAACTGTTTTTT. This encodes CASSSRQGANEKLFF.